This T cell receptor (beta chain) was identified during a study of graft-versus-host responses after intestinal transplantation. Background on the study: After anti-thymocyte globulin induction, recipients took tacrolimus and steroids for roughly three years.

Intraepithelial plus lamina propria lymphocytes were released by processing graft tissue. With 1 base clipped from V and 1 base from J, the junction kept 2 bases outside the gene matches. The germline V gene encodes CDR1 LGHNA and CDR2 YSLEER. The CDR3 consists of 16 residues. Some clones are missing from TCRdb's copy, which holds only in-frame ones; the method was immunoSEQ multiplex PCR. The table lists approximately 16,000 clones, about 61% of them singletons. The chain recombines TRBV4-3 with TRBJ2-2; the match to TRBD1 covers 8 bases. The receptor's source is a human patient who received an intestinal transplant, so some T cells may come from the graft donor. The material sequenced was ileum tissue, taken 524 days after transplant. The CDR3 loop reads CASSQGDRRNTGELFF. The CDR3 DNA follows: TGCGCCAGCAGCCAAGGGGACAGGCGGAACACCGGGGAGCTGTTTTTT.